Following are 10 T cell receptor beta chains from one sample sequenced in a study of cytomegalovirus exposure and HLA in healthy donors. The PCR ran on 60 Vbeta and 13 Jbeta primers. Measured with immunoSEQ multiplex PCR; TCRdb has only the in-frame clones, and not every one. The data hold 150,000 or so clones, with roughly 79% observed a single time. Sequencing was carried out using PBMCs. The receptor source for this set is a man younger than 30 in good health and CMV-seronegative.

The chain couples TRBV10-2 to TRBJ2-1, with TRBD2 matching over 11 bases. Trimming cost V 8 bases and J 6 bases; bases outside gene matches: 9. The CDR3 runs to 15 residues. The germline CDR1 and CDR2 sequences are WSHSY and SAAADI. The CDR3 nucleotides read TGCGCCAGCGGCACTAGCGGGGGCCGCATCAATGAGCAGTTCTTC. It specifies CASGTSGGRINEQFF.

J is TRBJ1-2 and V is TRBV7-2; tentative D call: TRBD1 (5 bases). Trimming took 5 bases from V and 8 from J, leaving 18 bases between them. Looked up from germline, CDR1 is SGHTA and CDR2 is FQGNSA. This CDR3 has 14 amino acids. The CDR3 region is CASSPPGGEEGYTF. The CDR3 DNA follows: TGTGCCAGCAGCCCACCTGGGGGGGAGGAGGGCTACACCTTC.

This clone has a handful of counts. The rearrangement links TRBV5-4 to TRBJ2-7, with 9 bases fitting TRBD2. The CDR3 has 14 amino acids. J was trimmed by 5 bases and V by 4 bases; bases with no gene match: 7. The germline CDR1 and CDR2 sequences are SGHNT and YYREEE (reference sequence). The chain's CDR3 is CASSPQRGEDEQYF. CDR3 nucleotide sequence: TGTGCCAGCAGCCCTCAGCGGGGGGAGGACGAGCAGTACTTC.

V is TRBV7-9 and J is TRBJ2-7; D is possibly TRBD2 (6 bases). The CDR3 runs to 15 residues. Trimming removed 2 bases from V and 4 bases from J, with 15 bases in between. The germline V gene has CDR1 SEHNR and CDR2 FQNEAQ (reference sequence). For the CDR3, the DNA is TGTGCCAGCAGCTTATCCGGGACTTCTTTTTACGAGCAGTACTTC. Translation: CASSLSGTSFYEQYF.

This rearrangement joins TRBV2 to TRBJ2-1; 9 bases are shared with TRBD1. Trimming removed 7 bases from V and 7 bases from J; junction bases left unmatched: 8. Germline-derived CDR1 and CDR2 are SNHLY and FYNNEI. This CDR3 contains 14 residues. The CDR3 DNA is TGTGCCAGCAATTCTGGGACAGGGTCGAATGAGCAGTTCTTC. Translation gives CASNSGTGSNEQFF. The whole variable domain, remainder taken from reference TRBV2 and TRBJ2-1, is EPEVTQTPSHQVTQMGQEVILRCVPISNHLYFYWYRQILGQKVEFLVSFYNNEISEKSEIFDDQFSVERPDGSNFTLKIRSTKLEDSAMYFCASNSGTGSNEQFFGPGTRLTVL.

The V gene is TRBV5-1, the J gene TRBJ1-2, with TRBD1 matching over 10 bases. The CDR3 contains 15 residues. In germline, CDR1 is SGHRS, CDR2 YFSETQ. J lost 4 bases, V lost 4 bases, and 7 bases had no gene match. The CDR3 loop is CASSRSGQGFYGYTF. The DNA of the CDR3 is TGCGCCAGCAGCCGCTCGGGACAGGGGTTCTATGGCTACACCTTC.

V and J are TRBV19 and TRBJ2-7, with TRBD1 identical over 7 bases. This CDR3 contains 15 residues. CDR1 LNHDA and CDR2 SQIVND come from the germline V gene (reference sequence). Germline trimming cut 6 bases from V and 3 bases from J; bases unmatched to any gene: 11. CDR3 amino acids: CASSIPGQRVYEQYV. DNA of the CDR3: TGTGCCAGTAGCATACCGGGACAGAGAGTCTACGAGCAGTACGTC.

The chain joins TRBV7-2 to TRBJ2-7; 7 bases line up with TRBD1. Germline CDR1 reads SGHTA; CDR2 reads FQGNSA. The CDR3 runs 17 residues. Germline trimming cut 3 bases from V and 1 base from J; bases unmatched to any gene: 12. The CDR3 DNA follows: TGTGCCAGCAGCTTCCTCCCCCTCCGGGACAGATCCTACGAGCAGTACGTC. This sequence encodes CASSFLPLRDRSYEQYV.

The chain combines TRBV19 with TRBJ2-2, with D unresolved. Looked up from germline, CDR1 is LNHDA and CDR2 is SQIVND (reference sequence). This CDR3 contains 15 residues. Trimming left V 3 bases short and J 3 bases short, with 11 bases between. CDR3 loop: CASSIYGGDTGELFF. CDR3 in DNA: TGTGCCAGTAGTATTTATGGCGGAGACACCGGGGAGCTGTTTTTT.

The V call is TRBV28, the J call TRBJ1-2, with 7 bases that match TRBD1. Looked up from germline, CDR1 is MDHEN and CDR2 is SYDVKM. The CDR3 sequence is 15 residues long. V trimming: 6 bases; J trimming: 6 bases; junction bases outside the gene matches: 13. For the CDR3, the DNA is TGTGCCAGCAGGGCCTCCGGGACAGTCTTGAATGGCTACACCTTC. Residues: CASRASGTVLNGYTF.